These 22 T cell receptor beta chains came from one sample sequenced in a study of PD-L1 blockade in urothelial cancer. Measured with immunoSEQ multiplex PCR; TCRdb has only the in-frame clones, and not every one. Of about 43,000 clones in the sample, 83% were seen once. Time point: peripheral blood 6 weeks after treatment start. The specimen comprised PBMCs, sampled around atezolizumab (anti-PD-L1) treatment. These receptors were obtained from a man aged 55 to 70 with urothelial cancer.

This clone was counted between two and nine times. The V and J genes are TRBV5-1 and TRBJ1-1, with D hard to call. CDR1 and CDR2 from the germline V gene are SGHRS and YFSETQ. V was clipped by 1 base and J by 0 bases, with 7 bases between them. The CDR3 is 14 residues long. The CDR3 is CASSLQEVNTEAFF. CDR3 DNA: TGCGCCAGCAGCTTGCAGGAGGTGAACACTGAAGCTTTCTTT.

The chain combines TRBV30 with TRBJ2-4; 10 nucleotides align to TRBD2. This CDR3 is built from 16 residues. The ends lost 0 bases at V and 8 bases at J; junction bases unmatched: 10. Germline CDR1 reads GTSNPN; CDR2 reads SVGIG (reference sequence). In DNA form, the CDR3 reads TGTGCCTGGAGTGTAAGCGGGGGGGCCTCTTTAGACATTCAGTACTTC. Translation: CAWSVSGGASLDIQYF. Using reference TRBV30 and TRBJ2-4 for the parts outside the CDR3, the full variable domain is SQTIHQWPATLVQPVGSPLSLECTVEGTSNPNLYWYRQAAGRGLQLLFYSVGIGQISSEVPQNLSASRPQDRQFILSSKKLLLSDSGFYLCAWSVSGGASLDIQYFGAGTRLSVL.

The chain employs TRBV28 and TRBJ2-1; 10 bases line up with TRBD1. The V and J ends lost 5 bases and 7 bases, in that order; junction bases with no gene match: 5. Germline CDR1 reads MDHEN; CDR2 reads SYDVKM. This CDR3 has 14 residues. This CDR3 is CASSLGQGTNEQFF. The CDR3 DNA is TGTGCCAGCAGTCTGGGACAGGGGACGAATGAGCAGTTCTTC. The variable domain in full, completed from reference TRBV28 and TRBJ2-1, reads DVKVTQSSRYLVKRTGEKVFLECVQDMDHENMFWYRQDPGLGLRLIYFSYDVKMKEKGDIPEGYSVSREKKERFSLILESASTNQTSMYLCASSLGQGTNEQFFGPGTRLTVL.

The chain carries TRBV6-5 and TRBJ1-4; TRBD1 matches at 7 bases. The J segment lost 6 bases and the V segment lost 6 bases, leaving 7 bases of the junction unmatched. Germline V gene lookup returns CDR1 MNHEY and CDR2 SVGAGI. CDR3 length: 14 residues. The CDR3 here is CASSVDRVDEKLFF. The CDR3 DNA reads as TGTGCCAGCAGCGTCGACAGGGTAGATGAAAAACTGTTTTTT.

The sample holds a few counts of this clone. This chain links TRBV5-6 with TRBJ2-4, with 9 positions matching TRBD1. The V and J ends lost 5 bases and 2 bases, in that order; junction bases with no gene match: 8. Germline values: CDR1 SGHDT, CDR2 YYEEEE. The length of the CDR3 is 16 residues. DNA for the CDR3: TGTGCCAGCAGTCTTACAGGGGGCTCGACCAAAAACATTCAGTACTTC. Translated: CASSLTGGSTKNIQYF.

V gene TRBV7-8 combines with J gene TRBJ2-7; 8 nucleotides align to TRBD1. Germline V gene lookup returns CDR1 SGHVS and CDR2 FQNEAQ. The CDR3 spans 14 residues. Trimming cost V 5 bases and J 5 bases; bases outside gene matches: 8. The CDR3: CASSLTTGANEQYF. CDR3 bases: TGTGCCAGCAGCCTGACGACAGGGGCCAACGAGCAGTACTTC.

This chain joins TRBV6-1 and TRBJ1-5; 9 bases agree with TRBD1. V shed 6 bases and J 7 bases; nucleotides not matched to a gene: 7. Germline CDR1 reads MNHNS; CDR2 reads SASEGT. The CDR3 contains 14 residues. This chain's CDR3 is CASSEQGARQPQHF. The DNA for the CDR3 is TGTGCCAGCAGCGAACAGGGGGCACGGCAGCCCCAGCATTTT.

There are a few counts of this clone. CDR3 region: CAISEPRDRAGGELFF. CDR3 nucleotide sequence: TGTGCCATCAGTGAGCCCCGGGACAGGGCGGGCGGGGAGCTGTTTTTT. The chain employs TRBV10-3 and TRBJ2-2, with 9 positions matching TRBD1. Germline-derived CDR1 and CDR2 are ENHRY and SYGVKD. The V gene end was trimmed by 2 bases and the J gene end by 7 bases; junction bases not matched to a gene: 8. The CDR3 covers 16 residues.

V usage is TRBV14 and J usage is TRBJ1-3; unclear D gene. Trimming removed 5 bases from V and 2 bases from J, with 13 bases in between. Germline CDR1 is SGHDN and CDR2 is FVKESK. The CDR3 runs to 15 residues. The CDR3 is CASSYDQRPGNTIYF. The CDR3 DNA reads as TGTGCCAGCAGCTACGACCAGAGGCCTGGAAACACCATATATTTT.

The chain is built from TRBV28 and TRBJ2-1; 9 bases match TRBD2. Germline CDR1 and CDR2: MDHEN and SYDVKM. The CDR3 sequence is 16 residues long. J lost 8 bases, V lost 6 bases, and 14 bases had no gene match. The CDR3 is CASSPGGGGALDEQFF. The DNA for the CDR3 is TGTGCCAGCAGCCCCGGGGGCGGGGGGGCCCTCGATGAGCAGTTCTTC.

The gene calls are TRBV11-2 and TRBJ2-5; 9 nucleotides align to TRBD2. The CDR3 length is 15 residues. Trimming at V came to 1 base and at J to 5 bases, leaving 5 bases not matched to a gene. Germline V gene lookup returns CDR1 SGHAT and CDR2 FQNNGV. The DNA for the CDR3 is TGTGCCAGCAGCTTAGGCGGGGGGGCTGGGGAGACCCAGTACTTC. This codes for CASSLGGGAGETQYF. The full variable domain, rest sourced from reference TRBV11-2 and TRBJ2-5, is EAGVAQSPRYKIIEKRQSVAFWCNPISGHATLYWYQQILGQGPKLLIQFQNNGVVDDSQLPKDRFSAERLKGVDSTLKIQPAKLEDSAVYLCASSLGGGAGETQYFGPGTRLLVL.

A few counts support this clone. V gene TRBV5-1 combines with J gene TRBJ2-3; D is possibly TRBD2 (5 bases). Trimming left V 4 bases short and J 2 bases short, with 11 bases between. Germline CDR1 is SGHRS and CDR2 is YFSETQ. The CDR3 covers 14 residues. CDR3 sequence reads: CASSMIGLTDTQYF. CDR3 coding DNA: TGCGCCAGCAGCATGATAGGACTCACAGATACGCAGTATTTT. Full variable domain (missing parts from reference TRBV5-1 and TRBJ2-3): KAGVTQTPRYLIKTRGQQVTLSCSPISGHRSVSWYQQTPGQGLQFLFEYFSETQRNKGNFPGRFSGRQFSNSRSEMNVSTLELGDSALYLCASSMIGLTDTQYFGPGTRLTVL.

The chain links TRBV29-1 to TRBJ2-7; no clear D. The CDR3 covers 16 residues. V lost 4 bases and J lost 0, with 19 bases in between. Germline CDR1 is SQVTM and CDR2 is ANQGSEA. CDR3 in amino acids: CSVVLRVQVYSYEQYF. The CDR3 DNA reads TGCAGCGTTGTGTTGAGAGTCCAAGTTTACTCCTACGAGCAGTACTTC.

This rearrangement joins TRBV7-9 to TRBJ2-7; D is unresolved. With 5 bases removed from V and 3 bases from J, the gap between germline ends came to 17 bases. The CDR3 spans 15 residues. The germline CDR1 and CDR2 sequences are SEHNR and FQNEAQ (reference sequence). The CDR3 DNA sequence: TGTGCCAGCAGCCTCCGTATGCTAGTGGGCTACGAGCAGTACTTC. This translates into CASSLRMLVGYEQYF.

This chain uses TRBV2 with TRBJ2-3; D may be TRBD1 (6 bases). V gave up 2 bases and J gave up 0 bases, with 6 bases separating them. Germline V gives CDR1 SNHLY, CDR2 FYNNEI. This CDR3 contains 14 residues. In DNA, the CDR3 is TGTGCCAGCAGTGAACAGGGGAGCACAGATACGCAGTATTTT. As protein: CASSEQGSTDTQYF.

CDR3 amino acids: CAWSDSGTGANVLTF. DNA of the CDR3: TGTGCCTGGAGTGATTCGGGTACCGGGGCCAACGTCCTGACTTTC. This chain uses TRBV30 with TRBJ2-6; no firm D call. CDR3 length equals 15 residues. Per germline, CDR1 GTSNPN and CDR2 SVGIG (reference sequence). V lost 1 base and J lost 4, with 11 bases in between.

The chain uses TRBV6-1 and TRBJ2-7, with a possible D match to TRBD1 (6 bases). This CDR3 is 13 amino acids long. Germline values: CDR1 MNHNS, CDR2 SASEGT. Trimming stripped 11 bases from V and 10 bases from J, with 24 bases between. The CDR3 DNA follows: TGTGCCGGAAGAACGGACAGCGGCGGGTTACAGTACTTC. Encoded protein: CAGRTDSGGLQYF.

The J gene is TRBJ2-7, the V gene TRBV28; possible D gene TRBD2, 6 bases. The CDR3 is 11 residues long. Trimming took 8 bases from V and 4 from J, leaving 9 bases between them. Germline V gives CDR1 MDHEN, CDR2 SYDVKM. For the CDR3, the DNA is TGTGCCAGCTCTCGGGGGTACGAGCAGTACTTC. Translating it yields CASSRGYEQYF.

The chain links TRBV19 to TRBJ2-2, with TRBD2 matching 13 bases. This CDR3 has 15 amino acids. V was pared by 4 bases and J by 6 bases, with 2 bases of the junction left unmatched. Germline CDR1 reads LNHDA; CDR2 reads SQIVND (reference sequence). DNA for the CDR3: TGTGCCAGTAGTACCGGGACTAGCGGGGCCGGGGAGCTGTTTTTT. It codes for CASSTGTSGAGELFF.

J is TRBJ1-1 and V is TRBV7-9; no firm D call. Germline CDR1 and CDR2: SEHNR and FQNEAQ (reference sequence). Trimming stripped 0 bases from V and 4 bases from J, with 9 bases between. This CDR3 is 14 amino acids long. The CDR3 is CASSLATGATEAFF. The DNA of the CDR3 is TGTGCCAGCAGCTTAGCGACGGGTGCCACTGAAGCTTTCTTT.

The rearrangement links TRBV7-9 to TRBJ2-5, with TRBD1 matching 8 bases. V lost 4 bases to trimming and J lost 5 bases; unmatched junction nucleotides: 6. Germline loops: CDR1 SEHNR, CDR2 FQNEAQ (reference sequence). The CDR3 has 14 amino acids. CDR3 DNA sequence: TGTGCCAGCAGCTGGACAGGGTCACTGGAGACCCAGTACTTC. Translation: CASSWTGSLETQYF.

There are a few counts of this clone. The V gene is TRBV21-1, the J gene TRBJ2-7; the table assigns TRBD1, which was not confirmed against the DNA. TRBV21-1 is flagged as a pseudogene. This CDR3 contains 15 residues. The CDR3 bases are TGTGCCAGCCCCACCCCAACAGGCGCAACCTACGAGCAGTACTTC. Protein sequence: CASPTPTGATYEQYF.